A few counts support the clone carrying this TCR beta chain. Its antigen is as yet unknown. Patients were newly diagnosed with stage II-IVA oral cavity squamous cell carcinoma without prior systemic or radiation treatment. This CDR3 is built from 15 residues. The V segment lost 6 bases and the J segment 4 bases; nucleotides outside the gene matches: 12. From germline, CDR1 is WSHSY and CDR2 SAAADI. This sample is part of a study of neoadjuvant anti-PD-1 for oral cavity cancer. Study-wide background: Patients mostly received three to four biweekly nivolumab doses at 3 mg/kg before surgery. Study-level findings and limits: Higher pretreatment Treg/Th17 ratios tracked higher pretreatment blood clonality.

Using immunoSEQ multiplex PCR, the repertoire was profiled, and TCRdb retains in-frame clones only, with some absent. The sample carries some 17,000 clones, approximately 64% recorded once. This specimen was PBMCs, taken before nivolumab (anti-PD-1) treatment. The genes are TRBV10-2 and TRBJ2-7, with 7 bases matching TRBD1. This receptor was identified in a person between 35 and 79 years old with oral cavity squamous cell carcinoma. The CDR3 is CASRRTGLGLYEQYF. The CDR3 DNA is TGCGCCAGCAGGAGGACAGGACTGGGGCTTTACGAGCAGTACTTC.